This TCR beta chain was observed in a study of T cell clones after liver transplantation. Libraries were prepared by immunoSEQ multiplex PCR; TCRdb keeps only in-frame clonotypes and omits some of them. The table records about 99,000 clones, 82% of them present only once. This clone was counted a few times. This CDR3 spans 14 amino acids. Germline V gene sequence: CDR1 MDHEN, CDR2 SYDVKM. V lost 3 bases and J 4 bases, leaving 12 bases between the germline ends. The rearrangement joins TRBV28 to TRBJ1-1; D not certain. The starting material was CD4+ T cells from blood, obtained before liver transplant. The sequence was obtained from a human donor who received a liver transplant. The DNA of the CDR3 is TGTGCCAGCAGTTTGGGAGGGTATGGCACTGAAGCTTTCTTT. This sequence encodes CASSLGGYGTEAFF.